This TCR beta chain originates from a study of blood T cell repertoires in COVID-19. Study-wide context: Collection of acute and convalescent COVID-19 samples took place in the United States, Italy and Spain. PBMCs, B-cell-depleted T cells, or T cells provided the cDNA or gDNA that made up the material.

Study processing details: Estimated nucleated cell counts came from reference gene primer amplification. Here immunoSEQ multiplex PCR was the method, and the copy in TCRdb shows in-frame clones only, minus some. For V, J and clone size, that table is used; D and trimming come from the DNA. The sample shows about 400,000 clones, 86% of them seen only once. The origin of this receptor is a woman aged 30 to 39 with active or convalescent COVID-19. Sequencing was done on a sample of peripheral blood.

The CDR3 here is CASRGREGYGYTF. Written as DNA, the CDR3 is TGTGCCAGCAGGGGCAGGGAGGGCTATGGCTACACCTTC. This chain connects TRBV12-3 or TRBV12-4 to TRBJ1-2, with D tentatively TRBD1 (5 bases). V lost 6 bases to trimming and J lost 4 bases, with 12 bases between them. The CDR3 covers 13 residues.